Below, 3 T cell receptor beta chains from the same sample are listed, as sequenced in a study of blood T cell repertoires in COVID-19. The assay was immunoSEQ multiplex PCR, and TCRdb's table has in-frame clones only and misses some. The data contain fewer than 10,000 clones, roughly four fifths of them seen just once; the ten biggest clones take up approximately 29%. Sequencing was done on a sample of peripheral blood. The receptors derive from a human donor in a cohort sampled during active COVID-19.

J is TRBJ1-5 and V is TRBV7-2; no definite D call. CDR3 length: 14 residues. Germline V CDR1 and CDR2: SGHTA, FQGNSA. Trimming took 5 bases from V and 7 from J, leaving 15 bases between them. This CDR3 is CASSASLSGQPQHF. DNA for the CDR3: TGTGCCAGCAGCGCTTCGTTAAGCGGACAGCCCCAGCATTTT.

The gene calls are TRBV7-6 and TRBJ2-7, with D perhaps matching TRBD1 (6 bases). Germline loops: CDR1 SGHVS, CDR2 FNYEAQ. The CDR3 covers 14 residues. V dropped 0 bases and J dropped 6 bases, with 12 bases sitting between them. CDR3 amino acids: CASSLAQGVGEQYF. The CDR3 DNA sequence: TGTGCCAGCAGCTTAGCACAGGGAGTGGGCGAGCAGTACTTC.

As for this clone: One end of the junction fails to match germline, which may point to a read error. J is TRBJ1-4 and V is TRBV7-7; weak D call: TRBD1 (5 bases). In germline, CDR1 is SSHAT, CDR2 FNYEAQ (reference sequence). The CDR3 has 15 amino acids. CDR3: CASSLVAGLAEKLFF. In DNA, the CDR3 is TGTGCTAGCAGCTTAGTTGCGGGGCTGGCTGAAAAACTGTTTTTT.